This TCR beta chain derives from a study of T cells after yellow fever vaccination. The ends lost 6 bases at V and 6 bases at J; junction bases unmatched: 11. This CDR3 contains 17 residues. In germline, CDR1 is MDHEN, CDR2 SYDVKM. As TCR cDNA was made by 5'RACE template switching, a universal primer site and UMIs were added. TCRdb processed the 5' RACE reads anew with MiXCR; each CDR3 protein has one entry. This sample has 300,000 to 400,000 distinct CDR3 sequences, with under 15% found just once. The sequenced sample was CD4+ T cells sorted from PBMCs, obtained 15 days after the yellow fever booster vaccination. The TCR sequence derives from a man younger than 35 who received the YFV17D yellow fever vaccine. The V gene is TRBV28, the J gene TRBJ2-2, with TRBD1 identical over 12 bases. The CDR3 is CASRSRPGTGGPGELFF. The DNA of the CDR3 is TGTGCCAGCAGATCTCGTCCCGGGACAGGGGGCCCCGGGGAGCTGTTTTTT.